This TCR beta chain was sequenced during a study of cytomegalovirus exposure and HLA in healthy donors. The PCR made use of 60 Vbeta and 13 Jbeta primers. TCRdb's copy holds only in-frame clones and misses some; the assay was immunoSEQ multiplex PCR. Found here are some 60,000 clones, around 87% of them singletons; the top ten hold approximately 1.4%. Trimming pared 5 bases from V and 7 bases from J, leaving 15 bases between. The CDR3 covers 15 residues. Germline values: CDR1 SEHNR, CDR2 FQNEAQ (reference sequence). In its sample, this clone was seen once. The sample comprised PBMCs. The sequence derives from a man aged 18 to 30 in good health and CMV-seronegative. This sequence joins TRBV7-9 and TRBJ2-6; D call uncertain. The CDR3 region has the DNA TGTGCCAGCAGCGCAGTCGGGTCCGGAGCCAACGTCCTGACTTTC. Residues: CASSAVGSGANVLTF. The full variable domain, with the rest looked up from reference TRBV7-9 and TRBJ2-6, is DTGVSQNPRHKITKRGQNVTFRCDPISEHNRLYWYRQTLGQGPEFLTYFQNEAQLEKSRLLSDRFSAERPKGSFSTLEIQRTEQGDSAMYLCASSAVGSGANVLTFGAGSRLTVL.